Below, 3 T cell receptor beta chains from the same sample are listed, as sequenced in a study of T cell repertoires in ileal Crohn's disease. Time point: neoterminal ileum biopsy at postoperative endoscopy, about 6 months after surgery. Sequencing used immunoSEQ multiplex PCR; TCRdb keeps in-frame clones, though not all of them. The repertoire consists of more than 13,000 clones, with roughly three quarters occurring once and the leading ten covering roughly 4%. The sequenced sample consisted of ileal tissue. These TCRs come from an adult with Crohn's disease.

The chain is built from TRBV7-6 and TRBJ2-5; D is ambiguous. Trimming left V 1 base short and J 1 base short, with 10 bases between. The CDR3 extends over 15 amino acids. Germline V gene data show CDR1 as SGHVS and CDR2 as FNYEAQ. The CDR3 loop is CASSLVAVPQETQYF. The CDR3 DNA is TGTGCCAGCAGCTTAGTAGCCGTCCCCCAAGAGACCCAGTACTTC.

The chain links TRBV6-1 to TRBJ1-6, with D possibly matching TRBD1 (5 bases). Trimming left V 4 bases short and J 0 bases short, with 10 bases between. The germline gives CDR1 MNHNS, CDR2 SASEGT. This CDR3 region has 16 residues. CDR3: CASSGYRSSYNSPLHF. The CDR3 bases are TGTGCCAGCAGTGGATACAGGAGCTCCTATAATTCACCCCTCCACTTT.

The chain recombines TRBV10-3 with TRBJ2-5; D perhaps matches TRBD1 (6 bases). Germline values: CDR1 ENHRY, CDR2 SYGVKD. The CDR3 extends over 13 amino acids. The V end lost 4 bases, the J end lost 4 bases, and 10 bases lay between the germline ends. The CDR3 region has the DNA TGTGCCATCAGTGGACAGGCTGGAGAGACCCAGTACTTC. The encoded protein is CAISGQAGETQYF.